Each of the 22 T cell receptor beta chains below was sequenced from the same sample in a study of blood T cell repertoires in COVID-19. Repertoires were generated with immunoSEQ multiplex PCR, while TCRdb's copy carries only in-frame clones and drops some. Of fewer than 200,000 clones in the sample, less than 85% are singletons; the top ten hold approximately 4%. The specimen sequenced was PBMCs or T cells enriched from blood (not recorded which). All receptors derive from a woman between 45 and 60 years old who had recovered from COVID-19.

CDR3 in DNA: TGTGCCAGCAGCTCCGGGGATTACGTCCTCTATGGCTACACCTTC. Translated, it gives CASSSGDYVLYGYTF. The V call is TRBV7-9, the J call TRBJ1-2; D uncertain. This CDR3 contains 15 residues. Germline V gene sequence: CDR1 SEHNR, CDR2 FQNEAQ (reference sequence). V lost 4 bases to trimming and J lost 4 bases, with 16 bases between them.

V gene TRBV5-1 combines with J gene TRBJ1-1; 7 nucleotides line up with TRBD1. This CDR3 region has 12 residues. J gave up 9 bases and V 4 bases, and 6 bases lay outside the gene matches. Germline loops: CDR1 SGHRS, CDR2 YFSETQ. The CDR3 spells CASSVEGAQAFF. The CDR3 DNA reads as TGCGCCAGCAGCGTCGAGGGGGCACAAGCTTTCTTT.

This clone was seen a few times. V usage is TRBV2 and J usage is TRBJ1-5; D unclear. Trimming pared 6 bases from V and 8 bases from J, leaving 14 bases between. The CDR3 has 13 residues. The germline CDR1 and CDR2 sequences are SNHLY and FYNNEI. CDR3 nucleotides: TGTGCCAGCAGATTTAACAGCTTGGAGCCCCAGCATTTT. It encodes CASRFNSLEPQHF.

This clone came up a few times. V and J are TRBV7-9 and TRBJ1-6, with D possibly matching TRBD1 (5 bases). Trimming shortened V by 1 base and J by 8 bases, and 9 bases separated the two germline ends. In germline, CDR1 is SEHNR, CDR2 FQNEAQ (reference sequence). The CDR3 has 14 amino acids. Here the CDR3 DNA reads TGTGCCAGCAGCTTAGAAGGGGAACATTCACCCCTCCACTTT. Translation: CASSLEGEHSPLHF.

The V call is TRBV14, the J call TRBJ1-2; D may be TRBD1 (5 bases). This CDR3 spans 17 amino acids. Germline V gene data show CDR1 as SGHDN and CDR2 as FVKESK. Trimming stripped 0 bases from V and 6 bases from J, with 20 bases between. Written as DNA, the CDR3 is TGTGCCAGCAGCCAAGAGAGGCTAGGGGTTTCCCCTCATGGCTACACCTTC. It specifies CASSQERLGVSPHGYTF.

The CDR3 sequence: CASSYSGLSKSDTF. In DNA, the CDR3 is TGTGCCAGCAGTTACTCTGGGCTCTCAAAATCGGACACCTTC. This chain connects TRBV6-5 to TRBJ1-2, with no clear D. Germline V gene data show CDR1 as MNHEY and CDR2 as SVGAGI. The CDR3 spans 14 residues. V was trimmed by 0 bases and J by 12 bases, leaving 17 bases between them.

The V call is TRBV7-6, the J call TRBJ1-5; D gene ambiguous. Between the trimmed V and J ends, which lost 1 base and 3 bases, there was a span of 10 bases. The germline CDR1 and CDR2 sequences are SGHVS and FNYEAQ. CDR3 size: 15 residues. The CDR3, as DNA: TGTGCCAGCAGCTTAGGAGCTTCCAACAATCAGCCCCAGCATTTT. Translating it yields CASSLGASNNQPQHF.

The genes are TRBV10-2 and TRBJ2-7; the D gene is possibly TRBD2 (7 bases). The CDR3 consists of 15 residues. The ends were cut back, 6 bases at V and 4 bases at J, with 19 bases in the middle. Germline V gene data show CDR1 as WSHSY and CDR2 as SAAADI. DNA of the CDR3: TGCGCCAGCAGCCCAGAGGGGGGAGGGCCTTACGAGCAGTACGTC. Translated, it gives CASSPEGGGPYEQYV.

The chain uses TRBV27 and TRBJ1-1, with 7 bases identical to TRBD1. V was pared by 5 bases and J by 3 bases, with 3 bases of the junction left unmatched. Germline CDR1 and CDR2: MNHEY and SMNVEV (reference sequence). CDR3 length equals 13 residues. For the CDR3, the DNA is TGTGCCAGCAGTAGGGGGCCGGACACTGAAGCTTTCTTT. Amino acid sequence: CASSRGPDTEAFF.

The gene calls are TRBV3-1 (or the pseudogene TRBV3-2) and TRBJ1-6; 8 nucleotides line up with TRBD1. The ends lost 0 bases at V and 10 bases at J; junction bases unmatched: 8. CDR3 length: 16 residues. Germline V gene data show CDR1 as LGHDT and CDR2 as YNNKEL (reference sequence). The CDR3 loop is CASSQEKDREGSPLHF. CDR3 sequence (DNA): TGTGCCAGCAGCCAAGAAAAGGACAGGGAGGGATCACCCCTCCACTTT.

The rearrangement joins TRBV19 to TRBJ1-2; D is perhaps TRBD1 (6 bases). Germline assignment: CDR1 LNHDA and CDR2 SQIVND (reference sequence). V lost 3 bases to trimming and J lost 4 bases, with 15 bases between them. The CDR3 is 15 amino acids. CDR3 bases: TGTGCCAGTAGTATCTCAGGGGCGTCAACCTATGGCTACACCTTC. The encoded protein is CASSISGASTYGYTF.

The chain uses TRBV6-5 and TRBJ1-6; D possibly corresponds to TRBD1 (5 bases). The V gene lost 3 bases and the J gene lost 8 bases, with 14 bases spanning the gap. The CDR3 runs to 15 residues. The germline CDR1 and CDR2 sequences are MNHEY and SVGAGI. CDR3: CASSYSQRGDSPLHF. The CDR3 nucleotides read TGTGCCAGCAGTTATTCTCAAAGGGGCGATTCACCCCTCCACTTT.

The CDR3 coding sequence is TGTGCCACCACACCCGAGAGCAACTATGGCTACACCTTC. Translation gives CATTPESNYGYTF. This rearrangement joins TRBV18 to TRBJ1-2; the D is unclear. CDR1 KGHSH and CDR2 LQKENI come from the germline V gene. The CDR3 is made up of 13 amino acids. Trimming took off 10 bases at V and 2 bases at J, with 14 bases between the two ends.

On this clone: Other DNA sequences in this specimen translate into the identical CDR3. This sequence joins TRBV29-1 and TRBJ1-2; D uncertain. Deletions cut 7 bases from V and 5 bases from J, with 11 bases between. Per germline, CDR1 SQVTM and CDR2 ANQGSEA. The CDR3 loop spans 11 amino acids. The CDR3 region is CSAREGYGYTF. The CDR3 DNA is TGCAGCGCCCGGGAAGGTTATGGCTACACCTTC. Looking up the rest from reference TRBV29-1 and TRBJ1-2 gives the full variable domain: SAVISQKPSRDICQRGTSLTIQCQVDSQVTMMFWYRQQPGQSLTLIATANQGSEATYESGFVIDKFPISRPNLTFSTLTVSNMSPEDSSIYLCSAREGYGYTFGSGTRLTVV.

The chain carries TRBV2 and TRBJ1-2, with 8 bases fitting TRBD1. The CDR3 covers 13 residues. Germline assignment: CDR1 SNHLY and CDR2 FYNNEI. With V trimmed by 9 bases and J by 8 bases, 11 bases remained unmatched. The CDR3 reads CASFLTGVGGYTF. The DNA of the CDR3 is TGTGCCAGTTTTTTGACAGGGGTCGGAGGCTACACCTTC.

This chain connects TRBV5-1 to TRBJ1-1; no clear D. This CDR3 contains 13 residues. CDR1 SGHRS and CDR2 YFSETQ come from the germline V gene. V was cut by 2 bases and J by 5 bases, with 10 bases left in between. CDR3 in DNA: TGCGCCAGCAGCTTTAGTGCGGGGACTGAAGCTTTCTTT. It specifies CASSFSAGTEAFF.

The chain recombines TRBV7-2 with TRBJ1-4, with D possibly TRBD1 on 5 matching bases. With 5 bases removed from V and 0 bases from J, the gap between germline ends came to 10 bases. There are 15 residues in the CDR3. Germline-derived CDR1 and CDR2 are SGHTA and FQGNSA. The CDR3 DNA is TGTGCCAGCAGCCAGACCAGGGCAACTAATGAAAAACTGTTTTTT. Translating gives CASSQTRATNEKLFF.

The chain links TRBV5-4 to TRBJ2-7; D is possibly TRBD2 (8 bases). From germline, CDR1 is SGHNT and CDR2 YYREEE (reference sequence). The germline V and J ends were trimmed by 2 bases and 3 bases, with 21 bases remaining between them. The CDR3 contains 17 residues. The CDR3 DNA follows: TGTGCCAGCAGCTTAGGGGGCTCGACTAGCGCAATCTACGAGCAGTACGTC. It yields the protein CASSLGGSTSAIYEQYV.

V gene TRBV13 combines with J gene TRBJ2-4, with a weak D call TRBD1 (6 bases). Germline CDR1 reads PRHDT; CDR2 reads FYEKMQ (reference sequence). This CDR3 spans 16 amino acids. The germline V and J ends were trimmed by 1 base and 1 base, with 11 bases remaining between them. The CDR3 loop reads CASSLAGARAKNIQYF. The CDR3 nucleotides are TGTGCCAGCAGCTTAGCAGGGGCGAGGGCCAAAAACATTCAGTACTTC.

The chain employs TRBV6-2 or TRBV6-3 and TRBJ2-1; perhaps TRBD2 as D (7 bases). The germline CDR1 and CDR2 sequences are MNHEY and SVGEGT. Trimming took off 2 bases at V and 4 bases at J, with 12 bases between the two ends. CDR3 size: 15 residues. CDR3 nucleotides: TGTGCCAGCAGTTACGGGGGGGCCCAGTACAATGAGCAGTTCTTC. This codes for CASSYGGAQYNEQFF.

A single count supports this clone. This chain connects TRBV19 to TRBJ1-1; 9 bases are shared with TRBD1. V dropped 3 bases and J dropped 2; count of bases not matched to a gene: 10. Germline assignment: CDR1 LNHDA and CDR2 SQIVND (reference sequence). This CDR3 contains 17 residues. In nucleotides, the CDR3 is TGTGCCAGTAGTATTGTCCGGGACAGGGCTGCTAACACTGAAGCTTTCTTT. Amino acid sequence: CASSIVRDRAANTEAFF.

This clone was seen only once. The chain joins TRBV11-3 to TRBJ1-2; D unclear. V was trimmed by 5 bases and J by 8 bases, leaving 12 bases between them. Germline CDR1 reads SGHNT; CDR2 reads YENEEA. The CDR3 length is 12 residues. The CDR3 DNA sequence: TGTGCCAGCAGCGTCGGCTGGAGCGGCTACACCTTC. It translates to CASSVGWSGYTF.